The sequence of this T cell receptor (beta chain) was determined in a study of TIL therapy for anti-PD-1-resistant metastatic lung cancer. CDR1 SEHNR and CDR2 FQNEAQ come from the germline V gene (reference sequence). The length of the CDR3 is 15 residues. J gave up 6 bases and V 4 bases, and 7 bases lay outside the gene matches. Time point indicated: pre-treatment sample, taken before nivolumab and TIL therapy. The immunoSEQ assay was v3. Assay: immunoSEQ multiplex PCR; the TCRdb copy retains only in-frame clones and omits some. The table has 9,500 to 15,000 clones, approximately 80% seen once. This clone was seen a few times.

The gene calls are TRBV7-9 and TRBJ2-3; 10 positions agree with TRBD2. The sample here was blood, taken at baseline. The source is a person between 25 and 80 years old with non-small cell lung cancer. In DNA, the CDR3 is TGTGCCAGCAGCTGGAGAGCTAGCGGGAGTGATACGCAGTATTTT. It is translated as CASSWRASGSDTQYF.